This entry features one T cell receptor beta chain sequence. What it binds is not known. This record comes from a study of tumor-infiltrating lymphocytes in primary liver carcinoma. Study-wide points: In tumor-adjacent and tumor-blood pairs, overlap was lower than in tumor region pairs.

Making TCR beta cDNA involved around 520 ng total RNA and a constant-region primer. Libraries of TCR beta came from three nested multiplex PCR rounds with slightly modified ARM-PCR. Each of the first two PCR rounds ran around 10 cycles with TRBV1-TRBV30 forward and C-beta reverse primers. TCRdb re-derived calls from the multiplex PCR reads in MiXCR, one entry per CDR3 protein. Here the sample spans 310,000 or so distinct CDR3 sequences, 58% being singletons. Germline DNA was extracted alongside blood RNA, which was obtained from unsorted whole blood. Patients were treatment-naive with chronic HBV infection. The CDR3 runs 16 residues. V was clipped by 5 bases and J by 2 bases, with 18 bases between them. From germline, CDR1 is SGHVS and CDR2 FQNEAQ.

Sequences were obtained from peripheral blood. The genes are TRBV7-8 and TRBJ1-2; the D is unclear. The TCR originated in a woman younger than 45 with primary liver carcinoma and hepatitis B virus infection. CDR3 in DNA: TGTGCCAGCAGCCCAAGCGCGAGGGCTATAAACTATGGCTACACCTTC. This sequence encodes CASSPSARAINYGYTF.